This entry lists 26 T cell receptor beta chains sequenced from one sample in a study of T cell responses to AZD1222 COVID-19 vaccine. Measured with immunoSEQ multiplex PCR; TCRdb has only the in-frame clones, and not every one. The sample lists some 60,000 clones, 60% to 85% occurring once. Specimen: peripheral blood, collected 28 days after the second AZD1222 dose. The receptors derive from an adult who received the AZD1222 COVID-19 vaccine.

The rearrangement uses TRBV6-2 or TRBV6-3 and TRBJ1-4; TRBD1 might be the D (6 bases). The CDR3 is 15 amino acids. The germline V and J ends were trimmed by 6 bases and 5 bases, with 16 bases remaining between them. Germline V CDR1 and CDR2: MNHEY, SVGEGT. This chain's CDR3 is CASSEPGHLNEKLFF. CDR3 sequence (DNA): TGTGCCAGCAGCGAACCGGGACACCTAAATGAAAAACTGTTTTTT.

This clone was observed a few times. This rearrangement joins TRBV7-9 to TRBJ2-7; 10 bases align to TRBD1. Germline lookup yields CDR1 SEHNR and CDR2 FQNEAQ (reference sequence). The trim removed 5 bases at V and 7 bases at J, leaving 11 bases unmatched. The CDR3 sequence is 15 residues long. DNA for the CDR3: TGTGCCAGCAGCCCCCGGGGACAGGGGCTTTGGGAGCAGTACTTC. It codes for CASSPRGQGLWEQYF.

By its share, this clone is medium-sized (0.01 to 0.1%). The rearrangement links TRBV3-1 (or the pseudogene TRBV3-2) to TRBJ1-1, with D possibly matching TRBD1 (5 bases). Trimming took 2 bases from V and 6 from J, leaving 13 bases between them. The CDR3 totals 14 residues. In germline, CDR1 is LGHDT, CDR2 YNNKEL (reference sequence). The CDR3 spells CASSQMFGGSEAFF. DNA of the CDR3: TGTGCCAGCAGCCAAATGTTTGGGGGATCTGAAGCTTTCTTT.

V is TRBV4-2 and J is TRBJ2-2; D not resolved. Germline V CDR1 and CDR2: LGHNA, YNFKEQ. Deletions cut 4 bases from V and 1 base from J, with 10 bases between. The CDR3 contains 15 residues. The CDR3 sequence: CASSPQALNTGELFF. The DNA for the CDR3 is TGTGCCAGCAGCCCTCAGGCCCTGAACACCGGGGAGCTGTTTTTT.

This chain links TRBV3-1 (or the pseudogene TRBV3-2) with TRBJ1-2, with D uncertain. V gave up 4 bases and J gave up 4 bases, with 13 bases separating them. Germline CDR1 LGHDT, CDR2 YNNKEL (reference sequence). The CDR3 has 14 residues. CDR3 protein: CASSRDPSAYGYTF. The CDR3 DNA reads as TGTGCCAGCAGCCGCGACCCGTCCGCCTATGGCTACACCTTC.

The chain couples TRBV5-8 to TRBJ2-3, with D perhaps TRBD2 (5 bases). This CDR3 comprises 13 residues. The V end lost 6 bases, the J end lost 1 base, and 9 bases lay between the germline ends. Germline values: CDR1 SGHTS, CDR2 YDEGEE. The CDR3 DNA reads TGTGCCAGCAACCCCGGGGGCACAGATACGCAGTATTTT. It specifies CASNPGGTDTQYF. Full variable domain (outside the CDR3, taken from reference TRBV5-8 and TRBJ2-3): EAGVTQSPTHLIKTRGQQATLRCSPISGHTSVYWYQQALGLGLQFLLWYDEGEERNRGNFPPRFSGRQFPNYSSELNVNALELEDSALYLCASNPGGTDTQYFGPGTRLTVL.

This chain connects TRBV5-1 to TRBJ2-3; D tentatively reads TRBD1 or TRBD2 (5 bases each). This CDR3 comprises 16 residues. CDR1 SGHRS and CDR2 YFSETQ come from the germline V gene. V gave up 6 bases and J gave up 2 bases, with 19 bases separating them. CDR3 amino acids: CASTLSGRAATDTQYF. CDR3 nucleotide sequence: TGCGCCAGCACCCTTTCGGGGCGGGCTGCCACAGATACGCAGTATTTT.

This clone is a singleton in its sample. The chain links TRBV30 to TRBJ2-4, with D perhaps TRBD1 or TRBD2 (5 bases each). The CDR3 totals 14 residues. Trimming cost V 0 bases and J 5 bases, with 11 bases left between them. The germline gives CDR1 GTSNPN, CDR2 SVGIG (reference sequence). Here the CDR3 DNA reads TGTGCCTGGAGTGTAGTTGGGGGTGAAAACATTCAGTACTTC. As protein: CAWSVVGGENIQYF.

This clone occurred a few times. This chain joins TRBV7-6 and TRBJ1-1; 7 bases match TRBD1. This CDR3 region has 14 residues. Unmatched junction bases numbered 7, after V lost 3 bases and J lost 6 bases. Germline lookup yields CDR1 SGHVS and CDR2 FNYEAQ. DNA for the CDR3: TGTGCCAGCAGCTTGGGACAGACGGAGGCTGAAGCTTTCTTT. Its translation: CASSLGQTEAEAFF.

The chain joins TRBV7-7 to TRBJ1-5; D possibly corresponds to TRBD1 (6 bases). Germline values: CDR1 SSHAT, CDR2 FNYEAQ (reference sequence). CDR3 size: 13 residues. The germline V and J ends were trimmed by 5 bases and 4 bases, with 9 bases remaining between them. In nucleotides, the CDR3 is TGTGCCAGCAGCGCCGGACAGAATCAGCCCCAGCATTTT. Translating gives CASSAGQNQPQHF. The full variable domain, rest sourced from reference TRBV7-7 and TRBJ1-5, is GAGVSQSPRYKVTKRGQDVTLRCDPISSHATLYWYQQALGQGPEFLTYFNYEAQPDKSGLPSDRFSAERPEGSISTLTIQRTEQRDSAMYRCASSAGQNQPQHFGDGTRLSIL.

The chain couples TRBV27 to TRBJ1-1; no firm D call. Germline V lookup: CDR1 MNHEY, CDR2 SMNVEV (reference sequence). The CDR3 loop spans 12 amino acids. Between the trimmed V and J ends, which lost 3 bases and 2 bases, there was a span of 4 bases. This CDR3 is CASSFTNTEAFF. Here the CDR3 DNA reads TGTGCCAGCAGTTTTACTAACACTGAAGCTTTCTTT.

This clone was picked up one time. V usage is TRBV7-2 and J usage is TRBJ2-7, with 8 bases identical to TRBD2. Trimming cost V 5 bases and J 3 bases; bases outside gene matches: 9. CDR1 is SGHTA and CDR2 is FQGNSA in the germline V gene. This CDR3 comprises 15 residues. The CDR3 sequence is CASSPTSGPLYEQYF. DNA of the CDR3: TGTGCCAGCAGCCCTACTAGCGGCCCCCTCTACGAGCAGTACTTC.

The chain joins TRBV11-2 to TRBJ1-6; the match to TRBD1 covers 8 bases. The CDR3 extends over 15 amino acids. The V gene's germline CDR1 is SGHAT and CDR2 FQNNGV. Losses at the gene ends were 5 bases for V and 7 bases for J; bases not matched to a gene: 7. The CDR3 region has the DNA TGTGCCAGCAGCCCACGGACAGGGAGCAATTCACCCCTCCACTTT. Translated, it gives CASSPRTGSNSPLHF. The full variable domain, rest sourced from reference TRBV11-2 and TRBJ1-6, is EAGVAQSPRYKIIEKRQSVAFWCNPISGHATLYWYQQILGQGPKLLIQFQNNGVVDDSQLPKDRFSAERLKGVDSTLKIQPAKLEDSAVYLCASSPRTGSNSPLHFGNGTRLTVT.

The rearrangement links TRBV12-3 or TRBV12-4 to TRBJ2-7, with 7 bases that match TRBD1. This CDR3 comprises 13 residues. The junction had 6 bases not matched to a gene; V was cut back by 6 bases and J by 4 bases. CDR3 amino acids: CASSPTGSYEQYF. The DNA of the CDR3 is TGTGCCAGCAGCCCGACAGGGTCGTACGAGCAGTACTTC.

The chain carries TRBV7-9 and TRBJ1-6, with D perhaps TRBD1 (6 bases). This CDR3 is built from 16 residues. CDR1 is SEHNR and CDR2 is FQNEAQ in the germline V gene (reference sequence). V lost 0 bases to trimming and J lost 1 base, with 7 bases between them. The CDR3 sequence: CASSLAGASYNSPLHF. For the CDR3, the DNA is TGTGCCAGCAGCTTAGCGGGGGCTTCCTATAATTCACCCCTCCACTTT.

The gene calls are TRBV24-1 and TRBJ2-5; 8 bases fit TRBD2. The length of the CDR3 is 15 residues. Germline CDR1 KGHDR, CDR2 SFDVKD. The V gene end was trimmed by 3 bases and the J gene end by 2 bases; junction bases not matched to a gene: 4. The CDR3 nucleotides read TGTGCCACCAGTGATAAGCGGGGGAGTCAAGAGACCCAGTACTTC. Residues: CATSDKRGSQETQYF.

The rearrangement uses TRBV3-1 (or the pseudogene TRBV3-2) and TRBJ2-1; 8 bases match TRBD1. Per the germline V gene, CDR1 is LGHDT and CDR2 is YNNKEL (reference sequence). This CDR3 has 13 amino acids. V shed 3 bases, J shed 9 bases, and the junction held 4 bases outside the gene matches. The CDR3 DNA sequence: TGTGCCAGCAGCCAGCAGGGGGCCGGTGAGCAGTTCTTC. Translation gives CASSQQGAGEQFF.

V is TRBV16 and J is TRBJ1-5; 7 nucleotides align to TRBD1. CDR3 length equals 14 residues. Per germline, CDR1 KGHSY and CDR2 FQNENV. Germline trimming cut 5 bases from V and 6 bases from J; bases unmatched to any gene: 7. This CDR3 reads CASSTTGRGQPQHF. The CDR3 DNA follows: TGTGCCAGCAGCACGACAGGGCGGGGTCAGCCCCAGCATTTT.

The chain employs TRBV24-1 and TRBJ2-3; D uncertain. Between the trimmed V and J ends, which lost 3 bases and 2 bases, there was a span of 20 bases. Germline V lookup: CDR1 KGHDR, CDR2 SFDVKD. The CDR3 contains 18 residues. DNA for the CDR3: TGTGCCACCAGTGATCCCACACGTGCCGAATTACCCACAGATACGCAGTATTTT. Its protein product is CATSDPTRAELPTDTQYF.

This chain joins TRBV19 and TRBJ1-1; D gene unclear. The CDR3 totals 12 residues. The germline CDR1 and CDR2 sequences are LNHDA and SQIVND (reference sequence). Between the trimmed V and J ends, which lost 8 bases and 0 bases, there was a span of 7 bases. CDR3 amino acids: CASSAMNTEAFF. As DNA, the CDR3 is TGTGCCAGTTCCGCAATGAACACTGAAGCTTTCTTT. Using reference TRBV19 and TRBJ1-1 for the parts outside the CDR3, the full variable domain is DGGITQSPKYLFRKEGQNVTLSCEQNLNHDAMYWYRQDPGQGLRLIYYSQIVNDFQKGDIAEGYSVSREKKESFPLTVTSAQKNPTAFYLCASSAMNTEAFFGQGTRLTVV.

This clone occurred once. The chain links TRBV2 to TRBJ2-6; D may correspond to TRBD1 or TRBD2 (6 bases each). Trimming removed 3 bases from V and 8 bases from J, with 11 bases in between. The CDR3 has 14 residues. Per germline, CDR1 SNHLY and CDR2 FYNNEI. This chain's CDR3 is CASSEGAGTNVLTF. The CDR3 coding sequence is TGTGCCAGCAGTGAGGGGGCGGGGACCAACGTCCTGACTTTC. Full variable domain (remainder filled in from reference TRBV2 and TRBJ2-6): EPEVTQTPSHQVTQMGQEVILRCVPISNHLYFYWYRQILGQKVEFLVSFYNNEISEKSEIFDDQFSVERPDGSNFTLKIRSTKLEDSAMYFCASSEGAGTNVLTFGAGSRLTVL.

V gene TRBV11-2 combines with J gene TRBJ2-1; 8 bases agree with TRBD1. In germline, CDR1 is SGHAT, CDR2 FQNNGV. Germline trimming cut 0 bases from V and 8 bases from J; bases unmatched to any gene: 9. The CDR3 length is 16 residues. CDR3 DNA: TGTGCCAGCAGCTTAGATCCCAGGGGGCGGTTGGATGAGCAGTTCTTC. As protein: CASSLDPRGRLDEQFF.

This chain connects TRBV10-2 to TRBJ1-6; D unresolved. V was shortened by 3 bases and J by 7 bases, with 10 bases between the two germline ends. The CDR3 is 14 residues long. The V gene's germline CDR1 is WSHSY and CDR2 SAAADI. CDR3: CASSDRAVNSPLHF. DNA for the CDR3: TGCGCCAGCAGTGATAGAGCGGTCAATTCACCCCTCCACTTT.

The chain has TRBV7-2 and TRBJ1-2; D possibly corresponds to TRBD1 (6 bases). The CDR3 runs 15 residues. Germline values: CDR1 SGHTA, CDR2 FQGNSA. V lost 1 base, J lost 0 bases, and 9 bases lay in between. CDR3 bases: TGTGCCAGCAGCTTAGGACAGGCAGCTAACTATGGCTACACCTTC. As protein: CASSLGQAANYGYTF. Filled out from reference TRBV7-2 and TRBJ1-2, the complete variable domain reads GAGVSQSPSNKVTEKGKDVELRCDPISGHTALYWYRQSLGQGLEFLIYFQGNSAPDKSGLPSDRFSAERTGGSVSTLTIQRTQQEDSAVYLCASSLGQAANYGYTFGSGTRLTVV.

The V call is TRBV19, the J call TRBJ1-5; D possibly corresponds to TRBD1 (6 bases). The CDR3 consists of 17 residues. V was shortened by 2 bases and J by 0 bases, with 14 bases between the two germline ends. Germline V gene sequence: CDR1 LNHDA, CDR2 SQIVND (reference sequence). CDR3 protein: CASSISRQENSNQPQHF. The CDR3 DNA reads as TGTGCCAGTAGTATATCCCGACAGGAGAATAGCAATCAGCCCCAGCATTTT. Full variable domain (remainder filled in from reference TRBV19 and TRBJ1-5): DGGITQSPKYLFRKEGQNVTLSCEQNLNHDAMYWYRQDPGQGLRLIYYSQIVNDFQKGDIAEGYSVSREKKESFPLTVTSAQKNPTAFYLCASSISRQENSNQPQHFGDGTRLSIL.

The rearrangement links TRBV11-2 to TRBJ1-1, with D unclear. Looked up from germline, CDR1 is SGHAT and CDR2 is FQNNGV. The CDR3 covers 12 residues. V lost 5 bases and J 2 bases, leaving 6 bases between the germline ends. The CDR3 DNA is TGTGCCAGCAGCCATCGAAACACTGAAGCTTTCTTT. Translation gives CASSHRNTEAFF.